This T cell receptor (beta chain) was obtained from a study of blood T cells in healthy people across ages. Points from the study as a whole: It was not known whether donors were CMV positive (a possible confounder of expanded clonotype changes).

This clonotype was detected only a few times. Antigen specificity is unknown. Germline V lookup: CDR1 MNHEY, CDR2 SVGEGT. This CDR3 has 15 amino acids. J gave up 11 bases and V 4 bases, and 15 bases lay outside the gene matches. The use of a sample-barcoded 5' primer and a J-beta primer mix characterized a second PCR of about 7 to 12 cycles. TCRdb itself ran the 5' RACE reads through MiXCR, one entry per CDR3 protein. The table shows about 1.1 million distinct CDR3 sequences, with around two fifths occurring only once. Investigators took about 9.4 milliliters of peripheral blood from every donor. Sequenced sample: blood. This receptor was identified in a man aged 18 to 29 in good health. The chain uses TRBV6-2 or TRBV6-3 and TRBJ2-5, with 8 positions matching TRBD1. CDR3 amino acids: CASSWGGQGYNEQYF. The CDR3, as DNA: TGTGCCAGCAGTTGGGGCGGACAGGGTTACAATGAGCAGTACTTC.